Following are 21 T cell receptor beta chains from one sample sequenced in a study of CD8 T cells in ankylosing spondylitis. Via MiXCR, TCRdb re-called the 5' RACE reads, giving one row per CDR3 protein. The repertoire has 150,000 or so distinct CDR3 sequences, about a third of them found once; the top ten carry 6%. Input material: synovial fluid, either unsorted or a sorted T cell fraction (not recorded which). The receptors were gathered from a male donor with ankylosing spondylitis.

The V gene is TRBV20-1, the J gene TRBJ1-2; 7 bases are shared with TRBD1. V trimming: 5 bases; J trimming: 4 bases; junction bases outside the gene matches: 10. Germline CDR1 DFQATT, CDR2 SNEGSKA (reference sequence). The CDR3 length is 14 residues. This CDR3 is CSAARTGGGYGYTF. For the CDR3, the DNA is TGCAGTGCTGCCAGGACAGGTGGGGGCTATGGCTACACCTTC.

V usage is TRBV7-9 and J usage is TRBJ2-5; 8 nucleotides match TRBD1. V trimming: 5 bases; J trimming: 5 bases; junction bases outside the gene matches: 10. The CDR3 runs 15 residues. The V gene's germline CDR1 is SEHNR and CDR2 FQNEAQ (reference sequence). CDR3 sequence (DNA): TGTGCCAGCAGCGGGCAGGGGGCTATTAGGGAGACCCAGTACTTC. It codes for CASSGQGAIRETQYF. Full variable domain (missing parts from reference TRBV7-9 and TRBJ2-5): DTGVSQNPRHKITKRGQNVTFRCDPISEHNRLYWYRQTLGQGPEFLTYFQNEAQLEKSRLLSDRFSAERPKGSFSTLEIQRTEQGDSAMYLCASSGQGAIRETQYFGPGTRLLVL.

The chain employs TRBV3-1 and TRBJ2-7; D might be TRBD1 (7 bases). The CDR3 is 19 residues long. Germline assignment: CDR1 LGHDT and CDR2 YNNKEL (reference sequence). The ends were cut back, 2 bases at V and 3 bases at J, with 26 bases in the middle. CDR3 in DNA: TGTGCCAGCAGCCAACCCAGGGGGTCTCGAGGAGGGTCTCGCTACGAGCAGTACTTC. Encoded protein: CASSQPRGSRGGSRYEQYF.

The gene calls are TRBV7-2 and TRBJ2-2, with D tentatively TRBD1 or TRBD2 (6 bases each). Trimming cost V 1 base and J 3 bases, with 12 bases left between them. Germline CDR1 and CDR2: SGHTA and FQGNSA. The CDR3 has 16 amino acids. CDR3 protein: CASSLVPGAYTGELFF. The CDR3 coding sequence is TGTGCCAGCAGCTTAGTTCCGGGGGCCTACACCGGGGAGCTGTTTTTT.

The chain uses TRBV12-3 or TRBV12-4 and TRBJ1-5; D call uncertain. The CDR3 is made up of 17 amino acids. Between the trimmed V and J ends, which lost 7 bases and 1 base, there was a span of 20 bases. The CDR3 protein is CASTSETVAYSNQPQHF. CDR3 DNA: TGTGCCAGCACCTCGGAGACGGTGGCCTACAGCAATCAGCCCCAGCATTTT.

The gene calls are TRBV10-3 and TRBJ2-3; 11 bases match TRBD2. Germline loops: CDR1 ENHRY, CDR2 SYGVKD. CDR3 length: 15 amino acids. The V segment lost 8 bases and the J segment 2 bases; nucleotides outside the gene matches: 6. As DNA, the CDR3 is TGTGCCATCGGGAGGACTAGCGGGCACACAGATACGCAGTATTTT. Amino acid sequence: CAIGRTSGHTDTQYF.

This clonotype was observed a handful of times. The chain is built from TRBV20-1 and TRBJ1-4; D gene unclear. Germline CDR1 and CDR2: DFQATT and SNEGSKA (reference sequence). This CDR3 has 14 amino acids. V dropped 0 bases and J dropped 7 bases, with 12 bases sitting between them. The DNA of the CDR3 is TGCAGTGCTAGAGATATGGCAGCCGGTGAAAAACTGTTTTTT. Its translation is CSARDMAAGEKLFF.

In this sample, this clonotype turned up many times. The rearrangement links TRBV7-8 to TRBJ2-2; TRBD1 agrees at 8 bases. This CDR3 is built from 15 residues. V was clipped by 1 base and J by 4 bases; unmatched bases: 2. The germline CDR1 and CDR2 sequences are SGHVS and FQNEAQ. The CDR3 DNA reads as TGTGCCAGCAGCTTAGGACAGGGGAGCACCGGGGAGCTGTTTTTT. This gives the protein CASSLGQGSTGELFF.

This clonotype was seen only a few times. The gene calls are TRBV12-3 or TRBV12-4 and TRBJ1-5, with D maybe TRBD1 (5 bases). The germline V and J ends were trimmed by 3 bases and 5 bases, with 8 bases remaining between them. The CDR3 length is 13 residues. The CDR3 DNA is TGTGCCAGCAGTTTGGGGGTGTATCAGCCCCAGCATTTT. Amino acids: CASSLGVYQPQHF.

The CDR3 spells CASSVGGTYTDTQYF. The DNA for the CDR3 is TGTGCCAGCAGCGTGGGGGGGACTTACACAGATACGCAGTATTTT. This chain links TRBV9 with TRBJ2-3; 7 bases align to TRBD2. Per germline, CDR1 SGDLS and CDR2 YYNGEE. CDR3 length: 15 amino acids. J was trimmed by 2 bases and V by 2 bases; bases with no gene match: 5.

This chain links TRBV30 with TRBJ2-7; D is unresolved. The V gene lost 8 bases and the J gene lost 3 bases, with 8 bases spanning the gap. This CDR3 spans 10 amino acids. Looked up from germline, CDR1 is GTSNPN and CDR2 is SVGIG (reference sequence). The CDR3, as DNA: TGTGCCGGCGGCCTCTACGAGCAGTACTTC. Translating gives CAGGLYEQYF.

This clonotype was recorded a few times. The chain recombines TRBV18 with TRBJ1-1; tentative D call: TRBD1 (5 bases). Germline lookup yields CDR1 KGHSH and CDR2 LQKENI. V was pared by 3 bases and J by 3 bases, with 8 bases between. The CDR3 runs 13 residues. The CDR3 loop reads CASSPRGDTEAFF. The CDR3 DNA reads TGTGCCAGCTCACCCAGAGGGGACACTGAAGCTTTCTTT.

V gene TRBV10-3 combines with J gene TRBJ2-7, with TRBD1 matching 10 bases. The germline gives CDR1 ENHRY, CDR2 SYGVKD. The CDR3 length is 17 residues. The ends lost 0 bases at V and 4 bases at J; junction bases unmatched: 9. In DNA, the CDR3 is TGTGCCATCAGTGAGTCGTGGACAGGGGGAGGGCGATACGAGCAGTACTTC. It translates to CAISESWTGGGRYEQYF.

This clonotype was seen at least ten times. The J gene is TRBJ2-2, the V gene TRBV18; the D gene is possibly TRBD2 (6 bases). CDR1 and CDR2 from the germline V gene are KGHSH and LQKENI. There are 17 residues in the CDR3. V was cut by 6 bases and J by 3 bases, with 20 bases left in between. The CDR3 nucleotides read TGTGCCAGCTCTCCCTACCGGGACTCCTCGCACACCGGGGAGCTGTTTTTT. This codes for CASSPYRDSSHTGELFF.

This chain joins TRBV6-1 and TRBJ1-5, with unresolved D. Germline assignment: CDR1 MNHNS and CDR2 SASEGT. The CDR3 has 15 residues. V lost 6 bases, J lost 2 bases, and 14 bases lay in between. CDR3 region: CASSSPRFGNQPQHF. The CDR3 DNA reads TGTGCCAGCAGCTCACCCCGCTTCGGCAATCAGCCCCAGCATTTT.

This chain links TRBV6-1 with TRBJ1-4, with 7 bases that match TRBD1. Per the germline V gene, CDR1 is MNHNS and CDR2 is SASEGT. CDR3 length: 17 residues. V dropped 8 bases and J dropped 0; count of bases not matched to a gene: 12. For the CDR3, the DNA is TGTGCCAGCGGGGACCGACAGGGCATTGCAACTAATGAAAAACTGTTTTTT. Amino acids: CASGDRQGIATNEKLFF.

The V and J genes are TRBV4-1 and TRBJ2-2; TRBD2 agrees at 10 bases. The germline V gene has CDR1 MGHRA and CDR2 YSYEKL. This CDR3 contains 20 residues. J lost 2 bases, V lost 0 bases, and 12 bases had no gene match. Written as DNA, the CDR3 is TGCGCCAGCAGCCAAGATTCGGCGAGGACTAGCGGATTTAACACCGGGGAGCTGTTTTTT. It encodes CASSQDSARTSGFNTGELFF.

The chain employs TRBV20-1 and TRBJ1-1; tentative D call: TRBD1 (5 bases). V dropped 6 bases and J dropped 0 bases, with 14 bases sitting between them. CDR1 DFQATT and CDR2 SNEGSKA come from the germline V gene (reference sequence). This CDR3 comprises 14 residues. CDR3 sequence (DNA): TGCAGTGCAAGGGGCGGGGTTGTGAACACTGAAGCTTTCTTT. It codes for CSARGGVVNTEAFF.

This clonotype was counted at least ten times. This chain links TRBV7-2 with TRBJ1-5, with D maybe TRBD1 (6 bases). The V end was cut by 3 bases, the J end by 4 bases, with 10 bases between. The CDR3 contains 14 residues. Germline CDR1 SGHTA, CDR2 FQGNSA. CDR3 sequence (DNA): TGTGCCAGCAGCTTGGTAGGGGGAAATCAGCCCCAGCATTTT. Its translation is CASSLVGGNQPQHF.

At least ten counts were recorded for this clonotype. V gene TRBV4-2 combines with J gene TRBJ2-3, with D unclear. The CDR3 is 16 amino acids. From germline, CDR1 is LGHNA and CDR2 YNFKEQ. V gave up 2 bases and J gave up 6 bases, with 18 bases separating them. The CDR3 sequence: CASSQNILGRRDTQYF. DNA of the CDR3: TGTGCCAGCAGCCAAAACATCCTCGGAAGACGTGATACGCAGTATTTT.

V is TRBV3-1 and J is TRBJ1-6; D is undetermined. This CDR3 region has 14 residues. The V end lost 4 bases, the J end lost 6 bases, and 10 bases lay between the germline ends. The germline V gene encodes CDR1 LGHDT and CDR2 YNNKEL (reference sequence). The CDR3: CASSPLYSNSPLHF. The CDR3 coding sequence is TGTGCCAGCAGCCCTCTTTACAGTAATTCACCCCTCCACTTT.